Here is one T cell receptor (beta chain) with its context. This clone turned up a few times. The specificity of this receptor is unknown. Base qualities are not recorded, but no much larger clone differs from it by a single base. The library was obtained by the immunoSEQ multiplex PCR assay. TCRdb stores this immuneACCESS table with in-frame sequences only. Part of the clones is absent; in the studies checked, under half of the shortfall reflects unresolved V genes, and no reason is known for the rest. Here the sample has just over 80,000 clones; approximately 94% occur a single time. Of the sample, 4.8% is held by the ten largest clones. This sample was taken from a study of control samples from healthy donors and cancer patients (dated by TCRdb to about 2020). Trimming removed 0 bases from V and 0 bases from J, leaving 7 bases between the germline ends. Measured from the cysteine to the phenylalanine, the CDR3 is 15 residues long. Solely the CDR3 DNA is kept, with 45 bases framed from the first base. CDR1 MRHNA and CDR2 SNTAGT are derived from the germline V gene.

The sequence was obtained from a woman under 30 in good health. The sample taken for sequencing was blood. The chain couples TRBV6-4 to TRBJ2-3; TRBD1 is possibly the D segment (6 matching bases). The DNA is TGTGCCAGCAGTGACTCTACAGGGAGCACAGATACGCAGTATTTT. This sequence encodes CASSDSTGSTDTQYF.